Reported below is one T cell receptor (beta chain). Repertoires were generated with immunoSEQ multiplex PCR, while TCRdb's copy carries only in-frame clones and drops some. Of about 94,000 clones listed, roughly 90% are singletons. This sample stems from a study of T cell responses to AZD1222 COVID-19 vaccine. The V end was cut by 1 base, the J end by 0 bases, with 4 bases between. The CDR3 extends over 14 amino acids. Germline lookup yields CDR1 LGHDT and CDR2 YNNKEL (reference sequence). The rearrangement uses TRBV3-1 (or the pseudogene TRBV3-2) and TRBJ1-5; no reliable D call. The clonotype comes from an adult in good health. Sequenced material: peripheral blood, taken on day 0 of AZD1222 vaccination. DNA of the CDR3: TGTGCCAGCAGCCAAGGCTATAGCAATCAGCCCCAGCATTTT. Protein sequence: CASSQGYSNQPQHF.